This T cell receptor beta chain was profiled in a study of blood T cell repertoires in COVID-19. The wider study: Sample material is recorded as cDNA or gDNA derived from T cells, B-cell-depleted T cells, or PBMCs.

Some clones are missing from TCRdb's copy, which holds only in-frame ones; the method was immunoSEQ multiplex PCR. In the table there are some 200,000 clones, 80% of which are singletons. The germline V gene has CDR1 MNHEY and CDR2 SVGAGI. V was trimmed by 0 bases and J by 9 bases, leaving 15 bases between them. This CDR3 contains 16 residues. This receptor was obtained from a woman aged 70-85 years with acute or convalescent COVID-19. Specimen: peripheral blood. J is TRBJ1-6 and V is TRBV6-5; possibly TRBD1 for D (5 bases). CDR3 in DNA: TGTGCCAGCAGTTACTCGACCTCCAGGGTTTTTTCACCCCTCCACTTT. Its protein is CASSYSTSRVFSPLHF.